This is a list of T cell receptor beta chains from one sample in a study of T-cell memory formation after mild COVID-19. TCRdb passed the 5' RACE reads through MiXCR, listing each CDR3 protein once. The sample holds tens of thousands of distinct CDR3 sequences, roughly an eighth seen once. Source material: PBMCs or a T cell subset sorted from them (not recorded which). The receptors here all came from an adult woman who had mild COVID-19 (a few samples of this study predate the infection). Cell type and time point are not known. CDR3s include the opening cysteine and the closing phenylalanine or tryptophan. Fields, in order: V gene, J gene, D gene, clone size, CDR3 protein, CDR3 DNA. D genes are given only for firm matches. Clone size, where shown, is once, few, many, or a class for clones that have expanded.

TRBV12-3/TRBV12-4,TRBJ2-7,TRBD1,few,CASSLNGQGDYEQYF,TGTGCCAGCAGTTTAAACGGACAGGGCGACTACGAGCAGTACTTC
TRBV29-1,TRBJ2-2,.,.,CSVRRDTGELFF,TGCAGCGTTCGAAGGGACACCGGGGAGCTGTTTTTT
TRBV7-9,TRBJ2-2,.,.,CASSSRVGLPTVTGDTGELFF,TGTGCCAGCAGCTCCCGAGTCGGGCTCCCAACCGTAACTGGTGACACCGGGGAGCTGTTTTTT
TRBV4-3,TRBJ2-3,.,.,CASSQEWRLSPSTDTQYF,TGCGCCAGCAGCCAAGAATGGCGGCTATCCCCTAGCACAGATACGCAGTATTTT
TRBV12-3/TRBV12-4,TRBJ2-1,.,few,CASSIWTPAGNEQFF,TGTGCCAGTAGCATATGGACTCCCGCGGGGAATGAGCAGTTCTTC
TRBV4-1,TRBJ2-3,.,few,CASSYRTATGDTQYF,TGCGCCAGCAGCTACCGGACAGCGACGGGAGATACGCAGTATTTT
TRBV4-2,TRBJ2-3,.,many,CASSQDRDTQYF,TGTGCCAGCAGCCAAGATAGAGATACGCAGTATTTT
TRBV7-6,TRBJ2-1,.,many,CASSRLGEQFF,TGTGCCAGCAGTCGTTTGGGGGAGCAGTTCTTC
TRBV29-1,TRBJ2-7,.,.,CSVSDTYHEQYF,TGCAGCGTCTCCGACACGTACCACGAGCAGTACTTC
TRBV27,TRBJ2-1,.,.,CASSLSLSGYNEQFF,TGTGCCAGCAGTTTATCCCTATCGGGGTACAATGAGCAGTTCTTC
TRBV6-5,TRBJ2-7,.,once,CASRANNEQYF,TGTGCCAGCCGGGCGAACAACGAGCAGTACTTC
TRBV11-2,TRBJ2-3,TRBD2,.,CASSLEVAGHTDTQYF,TGTGCCAGCAGCTTGGAAGTAGCGGGGCACACAGATACGCAGTATTTT
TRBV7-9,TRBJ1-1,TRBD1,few,CASRSTGTGYAFF,TGTGCCAGCAGGTCTACCGGGACAGGGTACGCTTTCTTT
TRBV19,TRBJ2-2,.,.,CASSSNSELFF,TGTGCCAGTAGTTCCAACTCGGAGCTGTTTTTT
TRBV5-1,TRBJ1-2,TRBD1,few,CASGTGGNYGYTF,TGCGCCAGCGGGACAGGGGGAAACTATGGCTACACCTTC
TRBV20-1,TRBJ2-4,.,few,CSARGEGVSKNIQYF,TGCAGTGCTAGAGGGGAGGGGGTCAGCAAAAACATTCAGTACTTC
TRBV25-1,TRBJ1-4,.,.,CASSPSYDNEKLFF,TGTGCCAGCAGTCCATCCTATGATAATGAAAAACTGTTTTTT
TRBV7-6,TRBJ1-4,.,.,CASSPGPATNEKLFF,TGTGCCAGCAGCCCGGGGCCGGCAACTAATGAAAAACTGTTTTTT
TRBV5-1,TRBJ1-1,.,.,CASSPNTVRTEAFF,TGCGCCAGCAGCCCAAATACAGTTCGCACTGAAGCTTTCTTT
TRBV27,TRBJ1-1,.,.,CASSWGGGNTEAFF,TGTGCCAGCAGTTGGGGGGGCGGGAACACTGAAGCTTTCTTT
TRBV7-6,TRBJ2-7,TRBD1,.,CASSSPGTGAYEQYF,TGTGCCAGCAGTTCCCCCGGGACAGGGGCCTACGAGCAGTACTTC
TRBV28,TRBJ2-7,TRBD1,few,CASSLRDRAARTYEQYF,TGTGCCAGCAGTTTAAGGGACAGGGCGGCAAGAACCTACGAGCAGTACTTC
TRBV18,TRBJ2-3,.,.,CASSLQLLPGSTDTQYF,TGTGCCAGCTCACTACAACTGCTTCCGGGGAGCACAGATACGCAGTATTTT
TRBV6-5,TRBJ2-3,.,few,CASSSKGADTQYF,TGTGCCAGCAGTTCCAAGGGGGCAGATACGCAGTATTTT
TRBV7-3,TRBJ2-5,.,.,CASSPGWRGSETQYF,TGTGCCAGCAGCCCGGGATGGCGGGGATCAGAGACCCAGTACTTC
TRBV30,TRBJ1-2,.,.,CAWSVVGHYYGYTF,TGTGCCTGGAGTGTAGTCGGACACTACTATGGCTACACCTTC
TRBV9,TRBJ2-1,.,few,CASKGSYNEQFF,TGTGCCAGCAAGGGCTCCTACAATGAGCAGTTCTTC
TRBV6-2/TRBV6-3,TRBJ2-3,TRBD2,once,CASRGLAGPADTQCF,TGTGCCAGCAGAGGGCTAGCGGGACCCGCAGATACGCAGTGTTTT
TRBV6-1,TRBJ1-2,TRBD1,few,CASSEALDRGGYTF,TGTGCCAGCAGTGAAGCCCTTGACAGGGGCGGCTACACCTTC
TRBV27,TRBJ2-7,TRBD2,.,CASSFSTSLQRGGVYEQYF,TGTGCCAGCAGTTTTTCAACCTCACTACAGCGGGGGGGCGTGTACGAGCAGTACTTC
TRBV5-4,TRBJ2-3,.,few,CASRGGDYQEYF,TGTGCCAGCAGGGGCGGAGACTACCAAGAATACTTT
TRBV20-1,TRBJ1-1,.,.,CSARDLQGHTEAFF,TGCAGTGCTAGAGATCTTCAGGGCCACACTGAAGCTTTCTTT
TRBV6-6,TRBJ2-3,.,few,CASSYVSSGDTQYF,TGTGCCAGCAGTTACGTGAGCTCTGGCGATACGCAGTATTTT
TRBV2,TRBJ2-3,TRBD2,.,CASSRSGGAGDTQYF,TGTGCCAGCAGCCGTAGCGGGGGGGCCGGAGATACGCAGTATTTT
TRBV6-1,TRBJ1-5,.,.,CASSVTVNSNQPQHF,TGTGCCAGCAGTGTAACTGTTAATAGCAATCAGCCCCAGCATTTT
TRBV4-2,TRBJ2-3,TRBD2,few,CASSQVPSGGTDTQYF,TGTGCCAGCAGCCAAGTTCCTAGCGGGGGGACAGATACGCAGTATTTT
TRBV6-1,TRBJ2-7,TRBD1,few,CASSFSGQGRHEQYF,TGTGCCAGCAGTTTTTCCGGACAGGGGCGACACGAGCAGTACTTC
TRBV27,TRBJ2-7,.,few,CASSFSGGRYEQYF,TGTGCCAGCAGTTTTTCCGGGGGAAGGTACGAGCAGTACTTC
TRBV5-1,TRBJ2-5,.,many,CASSLVGRGQARQETQYF,TGCGCCAGCAGCTTAGTCGGTCGGGGACAAGCCCGTCAAGAGACCCAGTACTTC
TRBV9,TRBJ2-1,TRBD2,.,CASSPRTSGRGEQFF,TGTGCCAGCAGCCCTAGGACTAGCGGGCGTGGTGAGCAGTTCTTC
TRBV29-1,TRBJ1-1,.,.,CSVEPGMNTEAFF,TGCAGCGTTGAACCAGGGATGAACACTGAAGCTTTCTTT
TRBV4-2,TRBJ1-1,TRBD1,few,CASSPGQSNTEAFF,TGTGCCAGCAGCCCGGGACAGTCGAACACTGAAGCTTTCTTT
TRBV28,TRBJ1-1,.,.,CASSYARMNTEAFF,TGTGCCAGCAGTTATGCCAGAATGAACACTGAAGCTTTCTTT